This TCR beta chain was documented in a study of cytomegalovirus exposure and HLA in healthy donors. Germline V lookup: CDR1 MNHNS, CDR2 SASEGT. The CDR3 is made up of 15 amino acids. V was cut by 0 bases and J by 5 bases, with 14 bases left in between. Primers included in the PCR were 60 Vbeta and 13 Jbeta primers. Data came from immunoSEQ multiplex PCR; TCRdb stores just in-frame clones and leaves some out. The sample lists roughly 200,000 clones; 75% to 90% were seen once. About this clone itself: Its cognate antigen is unknown.

Study-level results: Later analysis indicated greater clonal expansion among HLA-associated TCR beta chains than among equally common other chains. Accounts indicate the classifier identified cytomegalovirus status with strong specificity and sensitivity.

The chain recombines TRBV6-1 with TRBJ2-7; unclear D gene. The receptor was derived from a man between 50 and 59 years old in good health and CMV-seronegative. The source material was PBMCs. In nucleotides, the CDR3 is TGTGCCAGCAGTGAAGCTGGCCTGTCCCGGGACGAGCAGTACTTC. Protein: CASSEAGLSRDEQYF.